These T cell receptor beta chains were read from a single sample in a study of identical twins. In TCRdb, the 5' RACE reads were re-called with MiXCR into one record per CDR3 protein. The repertoire includes approximately 500,000 distinct CDR3 sequences, roughly 15% of them detected once, and around 0.4% sits in the top ten. The same data also contributed to another study, on yellow fever vaccine responses in identical twins.

Sequencing was carried out using CD4+ T cells sorted from blood. The source of these receptors is a woman aged 18-29 years in good health. CDR3s include the opening cysteine and the closing phenylalanine or tryptophan. D genes are given only for firm matches. Rows may omit the clone size; those that give it use once, few, many or a size class.

few	TRBV12-3/TRBV12-4	TRBJ2-6	TRBD1	CASRPGQVFSGANVLTF	TGTGCCAGCAGACCGGGACAGGTATTCTCTGGGGCCAACGTCCTGACTTTC
few	TRBV19	TRBJ1-5	-	CASGQGLNQPQHF	TGTGCCAGTGGGCAGGGCCTCAATCAGCCCCAGCATTTT
-	TRBV29-1	TRBJ1-1	-	CSAEGVAGRTTEAFF	TGCAGCGCCGAGGGGGTAGCGGGGAGAACCACTGAAGCTTTCTTT
-	TRBV7-9	TRBJ1-1	TRBD1	CASSLSGTGVNTEAFF	TGTGCCAGCAGCTTATCTGGGACAGGGGTTAACACTGAAGCTTTCTTT
few	TRBV12-3/TRBV12-4	TRBJ2-7	-	CASSSTGLYEQYF	TGTGCCAGCAGCTCCACGGGACTTTACGAGCAGTACTTC
-	TRBV6-5	TRBJ2-2	TRBD1	CASSYWTPGTGGARGELFF	TGTGCCAGCAGTTACTGGACGCCCGGGACAGGGGGCGCGAGGGGGGAGCTGTTTTTT
-	TRBV6-1	TRBJ2-2	-	CASSIRTGETNTGELFF	TGTGCCAGCAGTATCCGGACGGGAGAGACGAACACCGGGGAGCTGTTTTTT
few	TRBV10-2	TRBJ1-5	-	CASNGQNNQPQHF	TGCGCCAGCAACGGACAGAACAATCAGCCCCAGCATTTT
few	TRBV24-1	TRBJ2-7	-	CATSAPPEFSEQYF	TGTGCCACCAGTGCACCCCCCGAATTCTCCGAGCAGTACTTC
few	TRBV28	TRBJ2-7	TRBD1	CASSSGPTGLYEQYF	TGTGCCAGCAGTTCCGGCCCGACAGGGCTCTATGAGCAGTACTTC
-	TRBV7-1	TRBJ2-3	TRBD2	CASSSLSGTSGKLDRVTDTQYF	TGTGCCAGCAGCTCCTTGTCCGGGACTAGCGGGAAACTAGACAGGGTGACAGATACGCAGTATTTT
many	TRBV5-1	TRBJ2-3	-	CASSPSRVGQYF	TGCGCCAGCAGCCCGTCCCGGGTTGGGCAGTATTTT
many	TRBV27	TRBJ2-3	-	CASSLWGTDTQYF	TGTGCCAGCAGTTTATGGGGCACAGATACGCAGTATTTT
few	TRBV10-2	TRBJ2-1	-	CASSEGLGTSSYNEQFF	TGCGCCAGCAGTGAGGGGTTGGGGACCAGCTCCTACAATGAGCAGTTCTTC
-	TRBV7-2	TRBJ2-3	-	CASSELGSRTDTQYF	TGTGCCAGCAGCGAACTAGGATCTCGCACAGATACGCAGTATTTT
few	TRBV20-1	TRBJ1-2	-	CSASPDYGYTF	TGCAGTGCTAGTCCGGACTATGGCTACACCTTC
-	TRBV7-2	TRBJ2-2	TRBD1	CASMGQGGTGELFF	TGTGCCAGCATGGGACAGGGTGGCACCGGGGAGCTGTTTTTT
many	TRBV28	TRBJ2-1	-	CASSSPASGADNEQFF	TGTGCCAGCAGTTCGCCCGCATCTGGGGCGGACAATGAGCAGTTCTTC
many	TRBV20-1	TRBJ2-7	-	CSARDPGSSYEQYF	TGCAGTGCTAGAGATCCGGGCAGCTCCTACGAGCAGTACTTC
few	TRBV14	TRBJ2-1	TRBD2	CASSQGLAGGRAKEQFF	TGTGCCAGCAGCCAAGGACTAGCGGGAGGAAGGGCGAAGGAGCAGTTCTTC
-	TRBV3-1	TRBJ2-1	TRBD2	CASSQPGLAGDYNEQFF	TGTGCCAGCAGCCAACCCGGACTAGCGGGAGATTACAATGAGCAGTTCTTC
-	TRBV5-1	TRBJ2-5	TRBD1	CASSTGTGTHLLDGETQYF	TGCGCCAGCAGCACCGGGACAGGGACACACCTTTTGGACGGAGAGACCCAGTACTTC
few	TRBV4-1	TRBJ1-5	-	CASSQDGTRNQPQHF	TGCGCCAGCAGCCAAGATGGGACGAGGAATCAGCCCCAGCATTTT
-	TRBV20-1	TRBJ2-1	TRBD2	CSAPTSGRRNEQFF	TGCAGTGCCCCTACTAGCGGGAGGAGGAATGAGCAGTTCTTC
few	TRBV10-3	TRBJ2-1	TRBD2	CAISSSGGSYNEQFF	TGTGCCATCAGTTCGAGCGGGGGCTCCTACAATGAGCAGTTCTTC
-	TRBV6-1	TRBJ2-2	-	CASSPTLDTGELFF	TGTGCCAGCAGCCCGACATTGGACACCGGGGAGCTGTTTTTT
-	TRBV14	TRBJ2-1	-	CASSQQASQGEQFF	TGTGCCAGCAGCCAACAAGCGTCTCAGGGTGAGCAGTTCTTC
-	TRBV5-1	TRBJ2-7	-	CASSVGTESSYEQYF	TGCGCCAGCAGCGTCGGGACGGAAAGCTCCTACGAGCAGTACTTC
-	TRBV29-1	TRBJ2-3	-	CSVEASSGGRTDTQYF	TGCAGCGTTGAAGCAAGCTCGGGGGGCCGCACAGATACGCAGTATTTT
few	TRBV5-1	TRBJ2-7	TRBD2	CASSLASGDFYEQYF	TGCGCCAGCAGCCTGGCAAGCGGGGACTTCTACGAGCAGTACTTC
many	TRBV29-1	TRBJ1-1	-	CSVLGYRSTEAFF	TGCAGCGTTTTAGGGTATCGGTCCACTGAAGCTTTCTTT
-	TRBV18	TRBJ2-1	-	CASSQRTVSSYNEQFF	TGTGCCAGCTCGCAGAGGACGGTAAGCTCCTACAATGAGCAGTTCTTC
few	TRBV10-3	TRBJ2-7	TRBD2	CAISGTGREGPYEQYF	TGTGCCATCAGTGGGACGGGACGGGAGGGCCCCTACGAGCAGTACTTC
few	TRBV3-1	TRBJ2-4	TRBD2	CASSREGAILAKNIQYF	TGTGCCAGCAGCCGGGAGGGAGCGATCCTAGCCAAAAACATTCAGTACTTC
-	TRBV5-6	TRBJ2-1	TRBD2	CASSSWGLAGVEQFF	TGTGCCAGCAGCAGCTGGGGACTAGCGGGAGTTGAGCAGTTCTTC
few	TRBV12-3/TRBV12-4	TRBJ2-2	TRBD2	CASSFRTSGKNTGELFF	TGTGCCAGCAGTTTCCGGACTAGCGGGAAGAACACCGGGGAGCTGTTTTTT
-	TRBV11-2	TRBJ2-5	-	CASSLAGLEETQYF	TGTGCCAGCAGCTTGGCGGGACTTGAGGAGACCCAGTACTTC
-	TRBV11-3	TRBJ2-5	-	CASSLTRGAGPETQYF	TGTGCCAGCAGCTTAACTAGGGGAGCGGGTCCGGAGACCCAGTACTTC
few	TRBV5-1	TRBJ2-5	-	CASNAEETQYF	TGCGCCAGCAACGCAGAAGAGACCCAGTACTTC
few	TRBV2	TRBJ2-3	-	CASSTRPNTDTQYF	TGTGCCAGCAGTACCCGTCCCAACACAGATACGCAGTATTTT
few	TRBV5-5	TRBJ1-4	-	CASSRRPTNEKLFF	TGTGCCAGCAGCCGTCGGCCAACTAATGAAAAACTGTTTTTT
-	TRBV7-2	TRBJ2-3	TRBD1	CASSLIGTGTDTQYF	TGTGCCAGCAGCTTAATCGGGACAGGGACAGATACGCAGTATTTT